One and the same sample provided the 18 T cell receptor beta chains below, sequenced in a study of blood T cell repertoires in COVID-19. Using immunoSEQ multiplex PCR, the repertoire was profiled, and TCRdb retains in-frame clones only, with some absent. This table holds approximately 120,000 clones, around 87% found once. The sequenced sample was peripheral blood. These receptors all stem from a man aged 50 or older with acute or convalescent COVID-19.

The rearrangement joins TRBV12-2 to TRBJ2-7; the DNA was not compared with TRBD2, the D call given in the table. TRBV12-2 is a pseudogene locus. This CDR3 comprises 18 residues. Here the CDR3 reads CASRFKRPSGSRSYEQYF. In DNA form, the CDR3 reads TGTGCAAGTCGCTTTAAACGGCCTAGCGGGAGTCGGTCCTACGAGCAGTACTTC.

The chain joins TRBV3-1 (or the pseudogene TRBV3-2) to TRBJ2-5, with no clear D. CDR3 length equals 15 residues. Trimming left V 0 bases short and J 0 bases short, with 8 bases between. Germline CDR1 is LGHDT and CDR2 is YNNKEL (reference sequence). The CDR3 nucleotides are TGTGCCAGCAGCCAAGATGGGCACAACCAAGAGACCCAGTACTTC. This translates into CASSQDGHNQETQYF.

The chain is built from TRBV10-3 and TRBJ2-5, with D hard to call. V was shortened by 10 bases and J by 5 bases, with 11 bases between the two germline ends. Germline CDR1 and CDR2: ENHRY and SYGVKD. This CDR3 is 11 amino acids long. DNA of the CDR3: TGTGCCAGCAGATACGGGGAGACCCAGTACTTC. Translated: CASRYGETQYF.

In its sample, this clone was seen once. The V and J genes are TRBV12-5 and TRBJ2-1; 11 bases align to TRBD2. This CDR3 is 16 amino acids long. Trimming took 6 bases from V and 7 from J; bases not matched to a gene: 11. Germline CDR1 LGHNT, CDR2 FRNRAP. CDR3 in amino acids: CASGGEIAGGLNEQFF. The DNA of the CDR3 is TGTGCTAGTGGGGGAGAAATAGCGGGAGGGCTTAATGAGCAGTTCTTC. The variable domain in full, completed from reference TRBV12-5 and TRBJ2-1, reads DARVTQTPRHKVTEMGQEVTMRCQPILGHNTVFWYRQTMMQGLELLAYFRNRAPLDDSGMPKDRFSAEMPDATLATLKIQPSEPRDSAVYFCASGGEIAGGLNEQFFGPGTRLTVL.

The chain employs TRBV5-4 and TRBJ2-3, with 8 bases fitting TRBD2. Looked up from germline, CDR1 is SGHNT and CDR2 is YYREEE (reference sequence). The CDR3 length is 15 residues. J lost 6 bases, V lost 1 base, and 7 bases had no gene match. CDR3 amino acids: CASSLRFSSGDTQYF. The DNA for the CDR3 is TGTGCCAGCAGCTTGAGGTTCTCTAGCGGGGATACGCAGTATTTT.

The chain employs TRBV6-5 and TRBJ1-1; D is undetermined. Germline V gene lookup returns CDR1 MNHEY and CDR2 SVGAGI. CDR3 size: 14 residues. V lost 6 bases and J 3 bases, leaving 14 bases between the germline ends. The CDR3 here is CASRDINRDTEAFF. The CDR3 nucleotides are TGTGCCAGCAGGGATATAAACAGAGACACTGAAGCTTTCTTT.

This rearrangement joins TRBV19 to TRBJ2-3; perhaps TRBD1 as D (5 bases). V was clipped by 4 bases and J by 2 bases, with 10 bases between them. The CDR3 runs to 14 residues. CDR1 is LNHDA, CDR2 SQIVND, per germline (reference sequence). Here the CDR3 DNA reads TGTGCCAGTAGTACGTTGACAGTCACAGATACGCAGTATTTT. It encodes CASSTLTVTDTQYF.

The rearrangement links TRBV27 to TRBJ2-1, with D perhaps TRBD2 (5 bases). The CDR3 totals 13 residues. The V and J ends lost 5 bases and 8 bases respectively, with 13 bases between them. Germline CDR1 is MNHEY and CDR2 is SMNVEV (reference sequence). CDR3 sequence (DNA): TGTGCCAGCAGTCCATATAGCGCGGATGAGCAGTTCTTC. Its protein is CASSPYSADEQFF.

The V call is TRBV27, the J call TRBJ2-1; 13 bases map to TRBD2. V lost 5 bases to trimming and J lost 3 bases; unmatched junction nucleotides: 16. Per the germline V gene, CDR1 is MNHEY and CDR2 is SMNVEV (reference sequence). CDR3 size: 20 residues. The CDR3 is CASSLPPGLAGPGDYNEQFF. CDR3 sequence (DNA): TGTGCCAGCAGTCTACCTCCGGGACTAGCGGGACCGGGGGACTACAATGAGCAGTTCTTC.

The DNA of the CDR3 is TGTGCCAGCAGCCCGACTAGCGGGAGTGGAGAGACCCAGTACTTC. Its translation: CASSPTSGSGETQYF. J is TRBJ2-5 and V is TRBV9, with TRBD2 matching 12 bases. The ends lost 4 bases at V and 4 bases at J; junction bases unmatched: 5. The CDR3 spans 15 residues. Germline V CDR1 and CDR2: SGDLS, YYNGEE. The full variable domain, with the rest looked up from reference TRBV9 and TRBJ2-5, is DSGVTQTPKHLITATGQRVTLRCSPRSGDLSVYWYQQSLDQGLQFLIQYYNGEERAKGNILERFSAQQFPDLHSELNLSSLELGDSALYFCASSPTSGSGETQYFGPGTRLLVL.

The chain recombines TRBV28 with TRBJ1-5; TRBD1 might be the D (5 bases). Per germline, CDR1 MDHEN and CDR2 SYDVKM. The CDR3 has 14 amino acids. Trimming took off 7 bases at V and 5 bases at J, with 15 bases between the two ends. CDR3 sequence reads: CASTISGAYQPQHF. CDR3 in DNA: TGTGCCAGCACTATAAGTGGGGCTTATCAGCCCCAGCATTTT.

J is TRBJ1-2 and V is TRBV29-1; no clear D gene. Trimming took 4 bases from V and 7 from J, leaving 10 bases between them. This CDR3 comprises 11 residues. The germline CDR1 and CDR2 sequences are SQVTM and ANQGSEA. The CDR3 DNA reads TGCAGCGTTGCTACCCCCTTTGGCTACACCTTC. As protein: CSVATPFGYTF.

The J gene is TRBJ2-1, the V gene TRBV11-2, with 7 bases aligning to TRBD2. This CDR3 is 16 amino acids long. Trimming removed 5 bases from V and 2 bases from J; junction bases left unmatched: 9. CDR1 and CDR2 from the germline V gene are SGHAT and FQNNGV. CDR3 nucleotide sequence: TGTGCCAGCAGCCGAGCTCGGGGACTACCCTACAATGAGCAGTTCTTC. It encodes CASSRARGLPYNEQFF.

The table lists this clone with a few counts. CDR3 sequence reads: CASSYSGVGANVLTF. In DNA form, the CDR3 reads TGCGCCAGCAGCTATTCAGGGGTCGGGGCCAACGTCCTGACTTTC. J is TRBJ2-6 and V is TRBV5-1; D might be TRBD1 (6 bases). The CDR3 sequence is 15 residues long. V was cut by 3 bases and J by 4 bases, with 11 bases left in between. Germline V gives CDR1 SGHRS, CDR2 YFSETQ.

The J gene is TRBJ2-1, the V gene TRBV4-1; 13 bases map to TRBD2. The CDR3 is made up of 17 amino acids. The ends lost 0 bases at V and 8 bases at J; junction bases unmatched: 7. The germline CDR1 and CDR2 sequences are MGHRA and YSYEKL. The CDR3 DNA follows: TGCGCCAGCAGCCAAGAGGGTGGAGGACTAGCGGGAGATGAGCAGTTCTTC. Amino acids: CASSQEGGGLAGDEQFF.

The chain couples TRBV7-8 to TRBJ1-6; 12 bases align to TRBD1. The CDR3 sequence is 16 residues long. Trimming at V came to 5 bases and at J to 10 bases, leaving 9 bases not matched to a gene. Germline values: CDR1 SGHVS, CDR2 FQNEAQ. The CDR3 nucleotides are TGTGCCAGCAGCAGGCGGGACAGGGGGCATGGATCACCCCTCCACTTT. Translated, it gives CASSRRDRGHGSPLHF.

The chain uses TRBV11-2 and TRBJ2-3; 7 bases match TRBD1. The CDR3 has 16 residues. The germline CDR1 and CDR2 sequences are SGHAT and FQNNGV. The J segment lost 4 bases and the V segment lost 3 bases, leaving 10 bases of the junction unmatched. CDR3 sequence (DNA): TGTGCCAGCAGCTTTAGGGGGCAGGGGATCGCAGATACGCAGTATTTT. Translation gives CASSFRGQGIADTQYF.

This clone was seen only a few times. This chain joins TRBV7-2 and TRBJ1-1, with 8 positions matching TRBD1. This CDR3 comprises 14 residues. Looked up from germline, CDR1 is SGHTA and CDR2 is FQGNSA. Trimming took 8 bases from V and 2 from J; bases not matched to a gene: 7. This CDR3 reads CASSSGQENTEAFF. In DNA, the CDR3 is TGTGCCAGCTCCTCGGGACAGGAAAACACTGAAGCTTTCTTT.